These 19 T cell receptor beta chains were all obtained from the same sample, sequenced in a study of cytomegalovirus exposure and HLA in healthy donors. It was with 60 Vbeta and 13 Jbeta primers that the PCR ran. Repertoires were generated with immunoSEQ multiplex PCR, while TCRdb's copy carries only in-frame clones and drops some. The sample holds roughly 140,000 clones; around four fifths are singletons and the top ten take 3% to 3.5%. The sequenced sample consisted of PBMCs. The source is a male donor in good health and CMV-seronegative.

This sequence joins TRBV7-2 and TRBJ1-5; no definite D call. Germline values: CDR1 SGHTA, CDR2 FQGNSA. The CDR3 is 14 amino acids. The V end lost 2 bases, the J end lost 7 bases, and 12 bases lay between the germline ends. The CDR3 DNA reads as TGTGCCAGCAGCTTAAACGTCTATGAGCAGCCCCAGCATTTT. This translates into CASSLNVYEQPQHF.

This chain uses TRBV28 with TRBJ1-5; D not certain. V dropped 3 bases and J dropped 2 bases, with 8 bases sitting between them. The CDR3 contains 14 residues. The germline V gene encodes CDR1 MDHEN and CDR2 SYDVKM. The CDR3 loop is CASSFIQGNQPQHF. For the CDR3, the DNA is TGTGCCAGCAGTTTTATCCAGGGCAATCAGCCCCAGCATTTT.

Points on this clone: Within the sample, other DNA sequences also encode this same CDR3. The rearrangement links TRBV9 to TRBJ2-1; 13 bases fit TRBD2. The trim removed 2 bases at V and 9 bases at J, leaving 5 bases unmatched. The germline V gene has CDR1 SGDLS and CDR2 YYNGEE. The CDR3 runs to 15 residues. The CDR3 loop is CASSVGLAGEGEQFF. CDR3 sequence (DNA): TGTGCCAGCAGCGTCGGACTAGCGGGGGAGGGTGAGCAGTTCTTC.

The chain employs TRBV7-9 and TRBJ1-2; unclear D gene. CDR1 and CDR2 from the germline V gene are SEHNR and FQNEAQ (reference sequence). There are 15 residues in the CDR3. V was pared by 0 bases and J by 2 bases, with 10 bases between. Here the CDR3 DNA reads TGTGCCAGCAGCTTAGCGCCAGGCTTCAACTATGGCTACACCTTC. The encoded protein is CASSLAPGFNYGYTF. The variable domain in full, completed from reference TRBV7-9 and TRBJ1-2, reads DTGVSQNPRHKITKRGQNVTFRCDPISEHNRLYWYRQTLGQGPEFLTYFQNEAQLEKSRLLSDRFSAERPKGSFSTLEIQRTEQGDSAMYLCASSLAPGFNYGYTFGSGTRLTVV.

The V call is TRBV5-6, the J call TRBJ1-1; tentative D call: TRBD1 (5 bases). Trimming removed 5 bases from V and 2 bases from J, with 19 bases in between. This CDR3 spans 16 amino acids. The V gene's germline CDR1 is SGHDT and CDR2 YYEEEE. The CDR3 DNA sequence: TGTGCCAGCAGAAATACCATAGGGAGGGGAAACACTGAAGCTTTCTTT. It codes for CASRNTIGRGNTEAFF.

V and J are TRBV28 and TRBJ2-7, with 9 bases lining up with TRBD2. The CDR3 extends over 16 amino acids. Germline CDR1 is MDHEN and CDR2 is SYDVKM. Trimming at V came to 5 bases and at J to 2 bases, leaving 10 bases not matched to a gene. CDR3 in DNA: TGTGCCAGCAGTCCACCAGCGGCGGGAGGGCCCTACGAGCAGTACTTC. The encoded protein is CASSPPAAGGPYEQYF.

The rearrangement joins TRBV6-8 to TRBJ2-5; D perhaps matches TRBD1 (5 bases). Trimming stripped 2 bases from V and 2 bases from J, with 9 bases between. Germline V CDR1 and CDR2: MNHGY, SAAAGT. The CDR3 contains 14 residues. The CDR3 protein is CASSYLTEQETQYF. CDR3 DNA: TGTGCCAGCAGTTACCTGACAGAGCAAGAGACCCAGTACTTC.

The rearrangement links TRBV9 to TRBJ2-5, with D maybe TRBD1 (6 bases). Trimming removed 3 bases from V and 1 base from J, with 10 bases in between. Germline loops: CDR1 SGDLS, CDR2 YYNGEE. The CDR3 length is 14 residues. The CDR3, as DNA: TGTGCCAGCAGCGAAAGGGGGATCCAAGAGACCCAGTACTTC. It specifies CASSERGIQETQYF.

The V gene is TRBV6-6, the J gene TRBJ2-7; D is unresolved. V was pared by 7 bases and J by 4 bases, with 14 bases between. The length of the CDR3 is 13 residues. From germline, CDR1 is MNHNY and CDR2 SVGAGI (reference sequence). The CDR3 nucleotides read TGTGCCAGCACCCCGGCAAAGAGGTACGAGCAGTACTTC. It is translated as CASTPAKRYEQYF.

V is TRBV28 and J is TRBJ2-7, with D perhaps matching TRBD2 (6 bases). The V end was cut by 6 bases, the J end by 0 bases, with 15 bases between. The germline V gene has CDR1 MDHEN and CDR2 SYDVKM. CDR3 length: 15 amino acids. For the CDR3, the DNA is TGTGCCAGCAGGCCCTTTGCGGGGTTCTCCTACGAGCAGTACTTC. Its protein is CASRPFAGFSYEQYF. Full variable domain (missing parts from reference TRBV28 and TRBJ2-7): DVKVTQSSRYLVKRTGEKVFLECVQDMDHENMFWYRQDPGLGLRLIYFSYDVKMKEKGDIPEGYSVSREKKERFSLILESASTNQTSMYLCASRPFAGFSYEQYFGPGTRLTVT.

The J gene is TRBJ2-5, the V gene TRBV6-4, with 9 bases aligning to TRBD2. This CDR3 contains 15 residues. From germline, CDR1 is MRHNA and CDR2 SNTAGT. Trimming cost V 3 bases and J 1 base; bases outside gene matches: 3. DNA for the CDR3: TGTGCCAGCAGTGATAGAGCGGGGGGCCAAGAGACCCAGTACTTC. Translation: CASSDRAGGQETQYF.

The V and J genes are TRBV10-1 and TRBJ2-7, with TRBD1 as a possible D gene (6 bases). Germline V gene lookup returns CDR1 WNHNN and CDR2 SYGVQD (reference sequence). Trimming cost V 11 bases and J 0 bases, with 11 bases left between them. The CDR3 is 12 residues long. Written as DNA, the CDR3 is TGCGCCTTTACAGGGAGCTCCTACGAGCAGTACTTC. Its translation is CAFTGSSYEQYF.

V is TRBV30 and J is TRBJ1-4; maybe TRBD1 (5 bases). The CDR3 spans 12 residues. V gave up 5 bases and J gave up 5 bases, with 9 bases separating them. Germline loops: CDR1 GTSNPN, CDR2 SVGIG (reference sequence). The DNA for the CDR3 is TGTGCCTGGGACAGTTCAAATGAAAAACTGTTTTTT. It encodes CAWDSSNEKLFF. Using reference TRBV30 and TRBJ1-4 for the parts outside the CDR3, the full variable domain is SQTIHQWPATLVQPVGSPLSLECTVEGTSNPNLYWYRQAAGRGLQLLFYSVGIGQISSEVPQNLSASRPQDRQFILSSKKLLLSDSGFYLCAWDSSNEKLFFGSGTQLSVL.

In regard to this clone: Germline is not matched at one junction end, which may reflect a read error. The V and J genes are TRBV7-9 and TRBJ2-5; D is unclear. Looked up from germline, CDR1 is SEHNR and CDR2 is FQNEAQ (reference sequence). There are 12 residues in the CDR3. The CDR3 is CSSSLYLETQYF. CDR3 sequence (DNA): TGTTCCAGCAGCTTGTACTTGGAGACCCAGTACTTC.

With respect to this clone: One junction end does not reproduce the germline sequence, and a read error may be involved. This chain uses TRBV7-9 with TRBJ2-7, with a possible D match to TRBD2 (7 bases). This CDR3 is built from 17 residues. Germline values: CDR1 SEHNR, CDR2 FQNEAQ (reference sequence). The chain's CDR3 is CSSSPGGAGPSSYEQYF. CDR3 nucleotide sequence: TGTTCCAGCAGCCCTGGGGGGGCGGGTCCTAGCTCCTACGAGCAGTACTTC.

V gene TRBV6-4 combines with J gene TRBJ2-1, with 9 nucleotides matching TRBD2. CDR3 length: 16 amino acids. Germline V gene lookup returns CDR1 MRHNA and CDR2 SNTAGT. J lost 2 bases, V lost 5 bases, and 7 bases had no gene match. CDR3 in amino acids: CASSPSGLAAYNEQFF. In DNA, the CDR3 is TGTGCCAGCAGTCCCTCGGGACTAGCAGCCTACAATGAGCAGTTCTTC.

V and J are TRBV18 and TRBJ1-2; D not certain. The CDR3 runs 15 residues. From germline, CDR1 is KGHSH and CDR2 LQKENI. V lost 2 bases and J lost 0, with 10 bases in between. The CDR3 here is CASSPETLTNYGYTF. Written as DNA, the CDR3 is TGTGCCAGCTCACCAGAGACATTAACTAACTATGGCTACACCTTC. The variable domain in full, with the rest retrieved from reference TRBV18 and TRBJ1-2, is NAGVMQNPRHLVRRRGQEARLRCSPMKGHSHVYWYRQLPEEGLKFMVYLQKENIIDESGMPKERFSAEFPKEGPSILRIQQVVRGDSAAYFCASSPETLTNYGYTFGSGTRLTVV.

The chain employs TRBV9 and TRBJ2-3; the D gene is possibly TRBD2 (6 bases). Trimming pared 2 bases from V and 10 bases from J, leaving 17 bases between. The CDR3 loop spans 14 amino acids. Germline V gene sequence: CDR1 SGDLS, CDR2 YYNGEE. The CDR3 DNA sequence: TGTGCCAGCAGCGTTCGAGACGGGAGTTATGCGCAGTATTTT. This encodes CASSVRDGSYAQYF. The whole variable domain, remainder taken from reference TRBV9 and TRBJ2-3, is DSGVTQTPKHLITATGQRVTLRCSPRSGDLSVYWYQQSLDQGLQFLIQYYNGEERAKGNILERFSAQQFPDLHSELNLSSLELGDSALYFCASSVRDGSYAQYFGPGTRLTVL.

This rearrangement joins TRBV15 to TRBJ2-5; 8 bases are a match to TRBD2. With 3 bases clipped from V and 11 bases from J, the junction kept 8 bases outside the gene matches. The length of the CDR3 is 13 residues. Germline V gene lookup returns CDR1 LNHNV and CDR2 YYDKDF (reference sequence). The CDR3 protein is CATSSSLGGEQYF. The DNA of the CDR3 is TGTGCCACCAGCAGCAGTCTCGGGGGGGAGCAGTACTTC.